This T cell receptor (beta chain) comes out of a study of tumor-infiltrating lymphocytes in oesophageal squamous cell carcinoma (dated by TCRdb to about 2016). The library was obtained by PCR. The sequencer was an Illumina HiSeq 2000. TCRdb took the public reads, trimmed them with fastp at Q25, ran MiXCR for clone calling and kept in-frame beta chains. All rows with the same CDR3 protein become a single entry with the most common DNA and genes. Here the sample has fewer than 15,000 distinct CDR3 sequences; approximately 50% occur a single time. In total, the top ten clones hold over 30% of the sample. This clonotype is judged medium-sized (0.01 to 0.1%). The specificity of this receptor is unknown. No per-base quality is available; no much larger clone lies one base away. The sequenced sample consisted of esophageal tumor tissue. The sequence was collected from a male donor with esophageal squamous cell carcinoma.

The DNA sequence is given as TGTGCCAGCAGCTCACAGGAAACGAGCTCTGGAAACACCATATATTTT. Its protein reads: CASSSQETSSGNTIYF. The chain links TRBV7-9 with TRBJ1-3, and TRBD1 may be the D gene, going by 5 matching bases. The germline ends are 13 bases apart after V is trimmed by 4 bases and J by 0 bases. The CDR3, from cysteine to phenylalanine, totals 16 residues. The CDR3 DNA has 48 bases and is translated from base 1. The germline V gene (reference sequence) provides CDR1 SEHNR and CDR2 FQNEAQ.